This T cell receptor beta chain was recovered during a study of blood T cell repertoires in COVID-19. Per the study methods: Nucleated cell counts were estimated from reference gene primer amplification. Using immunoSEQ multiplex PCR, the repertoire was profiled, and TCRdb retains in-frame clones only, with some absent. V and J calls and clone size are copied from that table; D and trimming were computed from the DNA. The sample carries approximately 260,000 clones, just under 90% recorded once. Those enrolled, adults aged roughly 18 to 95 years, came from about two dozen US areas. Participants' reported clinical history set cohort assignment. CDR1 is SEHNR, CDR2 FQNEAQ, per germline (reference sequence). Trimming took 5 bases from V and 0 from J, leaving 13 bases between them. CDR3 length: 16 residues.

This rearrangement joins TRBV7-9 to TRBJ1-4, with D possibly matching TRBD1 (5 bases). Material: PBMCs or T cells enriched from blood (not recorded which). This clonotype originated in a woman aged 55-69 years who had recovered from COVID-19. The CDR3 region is CASSLGTDATNEKLFF. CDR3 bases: TGTGCCAGCAGCCTAGGGACTGATGCAACTAATGAAAAACTGTTTTTT.